The 25 T cell receptor beta chains in this list originate from one sample, sequenced in a study of T-cell memory formation after mild COVID-19. Each CDR3 protein is one row after TCRdb ran MiXCR on the 5' RACE reads. The table includes about 350,000 distinct CDR3 sequences, 25% to 30% detected once. Sequenced sample: PBMCs or a T cell subset sorted from them (not recorded which). These receptors all come from an adult woman who had mild COVID-19 (a few samples of this study predate the infection). Cell type and time point are not known.

The J gene is TRBJ2-7, the V gene TRBV29-1, with 7 bases aligning to TRBD2. Per germline, CDR1 SQVTM and CDR2 ANQGSEA. The CDR3 runs to 11 residues. With V trimmed by 4 bases and J by 6 bases, 3 bases remained unmatched. The CDR3 coding sequence is TGCAGCGTTGCACTAGCGCTCGAGCAGTACTTC. Translation gives CSVALALEQYF.

This chain links TRBV5-1 with TRBJ2-7; D is unclear. Per the germline V gene, CDR1 is SGHRS and CDR2 is YFSETQ. Trimming took 5 bases from V and 5 from J, leaving 11 bases between them. The CDR3 runs 12 residues. CDR3 nucleotide sequence: TGCGCCAGCAGTATCAGCGTCGACGAGCAGTACTTC. It encodes CASSISVDEQYF.

The CDR3 protein is CASSPTGTGFSYEQYF. DNA of the CDR3: TGTGCCAGCAGCCCAACCGGGACAGGTTTCTCCTACGAGCAGTACTTC. The chain has TRBV3-1 and TRBJ2-7, with 8 positions matching TRBD1. This CDR3 has 16 residues. J was trimmed by 0 bases and V by 4 bases; bases with no gene match: 8. Looked up from germline, CDR1 is LGHDT and CDR2 is YNNKEL (reference sequence).

The sample holds a few counts of this clonotype. This sequence joins TRBV7-3 and TRBJ2-3; 8 positions agree with TRBD2. CDR3 length: 15 residues. V was clipped by 5 bases and J by 2 bases; unmatched bases: 6. Germline V lookup: CDR1 SGHTA, CDR2 FQGTGA. In DNA, the CDR3 is TGTGCCAGCAGCCTTAGCGGGATACCCACAGATACGCAGTATTTT. Encoded protein: CASSLSGIPTDTQYF. Combining the CDR3 with reference TRBV7-3 and TRBJ2-3 gives the whole variable domain GAGVSQTPSNKVTEKGKYVELRCDPISGHTALYWYRQSLGQGPEFLIYFQGTGAADDSGLPNDRFFAVRPEGSVSTLKIQRTERGDSAVYLCASSLSGIPTDTQYFGPGTRLTVL.

V and J are TRBV5-1 and TRBJ2-5; 14 bases fit TRBD2. V shed 3 bases and J 5 bases; nucleotides not matched to a gene: 0. There are 14 residues in the CDR3. Germline V lookup: CDR1 SGHRS, CDR2 YFSETQ. CDR3 in amino acids: CASSWTSGRETQYF. CDR3 DNA sequence: TGCGCCAGCAGCTGGACTAGCGGGAGGGAGACCCAGTACTTC.

This chain links TRBV20-1 with TRBJ1-1, with 9 bases that match TRBD1. V shed 6 bases, J shed 1 base, and the junction held 12 bases outside the gene matches. From germline, CDR1 is DFQATT and CDR2 SNEGSKA (reference sequence). The length of the CDR3 is 16 residues. CDR3 sequence: CSAPPGQGGRNTEAFF. The CDR3 region has the DNA TGCAGTGCCCCACCGGGACAGGGAGGTCGGAACACTGAAGCTTTCTTT.

The chain uses TRBV27 and TRBJ2-1; 10 positions agree with TRBD1. Trimming cost V 5 bases and J 15 bases; bases outside gene matches: 16. CDR3 length: 15 residues. CDR1 and CDR2 from the germline V gene are MNHEY and SMNVEV (reference sequence). CDR3 in amino acids: CASSQYGTGVPRTFF. The CDR3 DNA reads TGTGCCAGCAGTCAATACGGGACAGGGGTCCCCCGCACGTTCTTC.

This chain uses TRBV12-3 or TRBV12-4 with TRBJ1-1; 7 bases match TRBD1. The J segment lost 5 bases and the V segment lost 1 base, leaving 13 bases of the junction unmatched. This CDR3 is 17 amino acids long. The CDR3 DNA follows: TGTGCCAGCAGTTTAGGGTGGTCGGCAGGGGGTAGGACTGAAGCTTTCTTT. Its translation: CASSLGWSAGGRTEAFF.

The J gene is TRBJ1-2, the V gene TRBV29-1; 10 nucleotides agree with TRBD1. The V segment lost 3 bases and the J segment 7 bases; nucleotides outside the gene matches: 2. This CDR3 region has 12 residues. In germline, CDR1 is SQVTM, CDR2 ANQGSEA. CDR3 loop: CSVETGGSGYTF. The CDR3 bases are TGCAGCGTTGAGACAGGGGGCAGTGGCTACACCTTC. The variable domain in full, completed from reference TRBV29-1 and TRBJ1-2, reads SAVISQKPSRDICQRGTSLTIQCQVDSQVTMMFWYRQQPGQSLTLIATANQGSEATYESGFVIDKFPISRPNLTFSTLTVSNMSPEDSSIYLCSVETGGSGYTFGSGTRLTVV.

The chain has TRBV7-6 and TRBJ2-1; D is tentatively TRBD1 or TRBD2 (5 bases each). This CDR3 has 14 amino acids. Germline loops: CDR1 SGHVS, CDR2 FNYEAQ. V was shortened by 5 bases and J by 7 bases, with 15 bases between the two germline ends. The chain's CDR3 is CASSPGASGNEQFF. The CDR3 region has the DNA TGTGCCAGCAGCCCCGGGGCGAGTGGGAATGAGCAGTTCTTC.

As concerns this clonotype: One junction end disagrees with the germline gene, perhaps due to a read error. The J gene is TRBJ2-2, the V gene TRBV7-3; 7 bases are a match to TRBD1. The germline gives CDR1 SGHTA, CDR2 FQGTGA. This CDR3 spans 16 amino acids. The CDR3 loop reads CASSPPGTEGTVELFF. The DNA of the CDR3 is TGTGCCAGCAGCCCTCCCGGGACAGAGGGCACCGTGGAGCTGTTTTTT. Combining the CDR3 with reference TRBV7-3 and TRBJ2-2 gives the whole variable domain GAGVSQTPSNKVTEKGKYVELRCDPISGHTALYWYRQSLGQGPEFLIYFQGTGAADDSGLPNDRFFAVRPEGSVSTLKIQRTERGDSAVYLCASSPPGTEGTVELFFGEGSRLTVL.

The V call is TRBV18, the J call TRBJ1-2; 7 bases fit TRBD1. With 1 base clipped from V and 0 bases from J, the junction kept 2 bases outside the gene matches. The CDR3 runs 15 residues. CDR1 and CDR2 from the germline V gene are KGHSH and LQKENI. The CDR3: CASSPRDSPNYGYTF. CDR3 sequence (DNA): TGTGCCAGCTCACCACGGGACAGCCCTAACTATGGCTACACCTTC.

This clonotype has just a few counts. One end of the junction is discordant with germline, which a read error may explain. The chain has TRBV6-1 and TRBJ2-2; D call uncertain. Germline-derived CDR1 and CDR2 are MNHNS and SASEGT. This CDR3 contains 15 residues. The CDR3: CASREARRNTGELFF. In DNA form, the CDR3 reads TGTGCCAGCAGAGAAGCCCGACGGAACACCGGGGAGCTGTTTTTT.

The rearrangement joins TRBV11-2 to TRBJ2-3, with 9 bases fitting TRBD2. In germline, CDR1 is SGHAT, CDR2 FQNNGV. After removal of 5 bases from V and 4 bases from J, the junction contained 10 bases not matched to a gene. This CDR3 region has 16 residues. The CDR3 nucleotides read TGTGCCAGCAGCCTAATGGGACTAGCCAACTCAGATACGCAGTATTTT. Protein: CASSLMGLANSDTQYF.

This clonotype was picked up a small number of times. The chain joins TRBV12-3 or TRBV12-4 to TRBJ1-4; a possible D gene is TRBD1 (5 bases). V dropped 6 bases and J dropped 8 bases, with 19 bases sitting between them. The CDR3 is made up of 15 amino acids. In nucleotides, the CDR3 is TGTGCCAGCAGACCTCCCGGGACTCGGTACGAAAAACTGTTTTTT. Amino acids: CASRPPGTRYEKLFF.

This clonotype was counted only a few times. V usage is TRBV19 and J usage is TRBJ1-1; D is uncertain. Germline values: CDR1 LNHDA, CDR2 SQIVND (reference sequence). The CDR3 spans 15 residues. V dropped 5 bases and J dropped 6 bases, with 19 bases sitting between them. The CDR3 DNA follows: TGTGCCAGTAGTGCCCCCTTCGGCGGGATCGCTGAAGCTTTCTTT. The encoded protein is CASSAPFGGIAEAFF.

In its sample, this clonotype was seen a few times. This chain connects TRBV11-2 to TRBJ1-6; D is unclear. CDR1 is SGHAT and CDR2 is FQNNGV in the germline V gene. This CDR3 spans 12 amino acids. V was trimmed by 8 bases and J by 8 bases, leaving 10 bases between them. CDR3 in amino acids: CASGDYDSPLHF. For the CDR3, the DNA is TGTGCCAGCGGAGACTACGATTCACCCCTCCACTTT.

This clonotype was seen more than once but under ten times. The gene calls are TRBV4-1 and TRBJ1-1; D is uncertain. V lost 0 bases and J 7 bases, leaving 18 bases between the germline ends. CDR1 and CDR2 from the germline V gene are MGHRA and YSYEKL. The CDR3 runs 16 residues. CDR3 in amino acids: CASSQDRADPGLEAFF. CDR3 nucleotide sequence: TGCGCCAGCAGCCAAGATAGGGCAGACCCCGGGCTTGAAGCTTTCTTT.

In this sample, this clonotype turned up a few times. The V gene is TRBV7-8, the J gene TRBJ1-2; TRBD1 matches 9 bases. The J segment lost 4 bases and the V segment lost 5 bases, leaving 17 bases of the junction unmatched. Germline V CDR1 and CDR2: SGHVS, FQNEAQ. The CDR3 totals 18 residues. The CDR3 coding sequence is TGTGCCAGCAGCCCCAGCCGGATGATATGGGGACAGGGCTATGGCTACACCTTC. Translated, it gives CASSPSRMIWGQGYGYTF.

The rearrangement joins TRBV12-3 or TRBV12-4 to TRBJ2-7, with 9 nucleotides matching TRBD1. CDR3 length: 14 amino acids. The trim removed 3 bases at V and 5 bases at J, leaving 5 bases unmatched. The CDR3 protein is CASSFRDREHEQYF. In DNA form, the CDR3 reads TGTGCCAGCAGTTTCCGGGACAGGGAACACGAGCAGTACTTC.

The chain links TRBV9 to TRBJ2-2, with unresolved D. Germline V CDR1 and CDR2: SGDLS, YYNGEE. V lost 0 bases, J lost 4 bases, and 10 bases lay in between. The CDR3 is 15 residues long. In DNA form, the CDR3 reads TGTGCCAGCAGCGTAGGCCGCCAGCCCACCGGGGAGCTGTTTTTT. Protein: CASSVGRQPTGELFF.

V usage is TRBV9 and J usage is TRBJ2-1, with D tentatively TRBD2 (6 bases). Germline-derived CDR1 and CDR2 are SGDLS and YYNGEE. V lost 3 bases and J lost 3, with 13 bases in between. This CDR3 is built from 15 residues. CDR3 region: CASSGAVGLYNEQFF. Here the CDR3 DNA reads TGTGCCAGCAGCGGGGCGGTGGGACTCTACAATGAGCAGTTCTTC.

This clonotype appeared a few times. The chain uses TRBV5-4 and TRBJ2-4; 8 positions match TRBD1. With V trimmed by 4 bases and J by 5 bases, 5 bases remained unmatched. CDR1 and CDR2 from the germline V gene are SGHNT and YYREEE (reference sequence). This CDR3 has 14 residues. The CDR3 DNA is TGTGCCAGCAGCCCATCCAGGGGGCAAAACATTCAGTACTTC. Its translation is CASSPSRGQNIQYF.

The V call is TRBV7-3, the J call TRBJ2-3; 8 bases fit TRBD1. CDR3 length: 13 amino acids. Germline V gene sequence: CDR1 SGHTA, CDR2 FQGTGA. V trimming: 8 bases; J trimming: 3 bases; junction bases outside the gene matches: 4. Written as DNA, the CDR3 is TGTGCCAGCTGTCGACAGGGGACAGATACGCAGTATTTT. Translating it yields CASCRQGTDTQYF. Complete variable domain (other parts from reference TRBV7-3 and TRBJ2-3): GAGVSQTPSNKVTEKGKYVELRCDPISGHTALYWYRQSLGQGPEFLIYFQGTGAADDSGLPNDRFFAVRPEGSVSTLKIQRTERGDSAVYLCASCRQGTDTQYFGPGTRLTVL.

This clonotype turned up a few times. The chain is built from TRBV5-6 and TRBJ2-7, with D maybe TRBD1 (5 bases). V lost 1 base to trimming and J lost 2 bases, with 7 bases between them. CDR1 SGHDT and CDR2 YYEEEE come from the germline V gene. This CDR3 has 13 residues. In DNA, the CDR3 is TGTGCCAGCAGCTTGATACAGGCCTACGAGCAGTACTTC. Protein: CASSLIQAYEQYF.